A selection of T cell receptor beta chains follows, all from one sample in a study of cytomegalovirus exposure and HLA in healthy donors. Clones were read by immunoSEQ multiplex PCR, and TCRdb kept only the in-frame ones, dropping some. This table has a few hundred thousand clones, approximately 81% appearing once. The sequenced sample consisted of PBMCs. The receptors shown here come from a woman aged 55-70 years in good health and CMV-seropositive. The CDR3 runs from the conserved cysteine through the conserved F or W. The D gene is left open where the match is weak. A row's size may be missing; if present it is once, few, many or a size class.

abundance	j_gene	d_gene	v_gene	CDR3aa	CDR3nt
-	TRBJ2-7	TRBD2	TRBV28	CASSLTSGTYYEQYF	TGTGCCAGCAGCCTGACTAGCGGGACCTACTACGAGCAGTACTTC
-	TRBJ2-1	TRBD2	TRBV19	CASRHPGTSGRAGEQFF	TGTGCCAGTAGGCATCCCGGGACTAGCGGGAGGGCCGGGGAGCAGTTCTTC
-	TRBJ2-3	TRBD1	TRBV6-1	CAITKQGADTQYF	TGTGCCATTACGAAACAGGGGGCAGATACGCAGTATTTT
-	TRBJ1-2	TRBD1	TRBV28	CASSAPGTGHYGYTF	TGTGCCAGCAGTGCCCCCGGGACAGGGCACTATGGCTACACCTTC
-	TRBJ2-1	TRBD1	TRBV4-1	CASSQIWGQGDSYNEQFF	TGCGCCAGCAGCCAAATATGGGGACAGGGGGACTCCTACAATGAGCAGTTCTTC
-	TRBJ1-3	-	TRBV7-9	CASSLQAGNTIYF	TGTGCCAGCAGCTTGCAGGCTGGAAACACCATATATTTT
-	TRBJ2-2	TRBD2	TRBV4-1	CASSQGVLAGGTGGELFF	TGCGCCAGCAGCCAAGGGGTACTAGCGGGAGGAACGGGCGGGGAGCTGTTTTTT
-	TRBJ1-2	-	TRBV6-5	CASSFRPRDTDGYTF	TGTGCCAGCAGTTTCCGGCCCAGGGATACGGATGGCTACACCTTC
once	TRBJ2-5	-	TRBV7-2	CASSLQGWQETQYF	TGTGCCAGCAGCCTACAGGGCTGGCAAGAGACCCAGTACTTC
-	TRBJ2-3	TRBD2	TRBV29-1	CSVGAGVGTDTQYF	TGCAGCGTTGGGGCGGGAGTGGGCACAGATACGCAGTATTTT
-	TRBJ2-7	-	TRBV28	CASSLQTYEQYF	TGTGCCAGCAGTTTGCAGACCTACGAGCAGTACTTC
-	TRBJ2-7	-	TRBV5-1	CASSLYGTVLYEQYF	TGCGCCAGCAGCTTGTATGGGACTGTGCTCTACGAGCAGTACTTC
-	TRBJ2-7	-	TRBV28	CASSSQIYEQYF	TGTGCCAGCAGTTCCCAAATCTACGAGCAGTACTTC
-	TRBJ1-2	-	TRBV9	CASSVSGWGNGYTF	TGTGCCAGCAGCGTATCAGGCTGGGGCAATGGCTACACCTTC
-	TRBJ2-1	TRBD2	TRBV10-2	CASRKGTSGSLPTEQFF	TGCGCCAGCAGGAAAGGGACTAGCGGGAGTTTGCCTACAGAGCAGTTCTTC
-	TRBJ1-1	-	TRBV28	CASSEAAEAFF	TGTGCCAGCAGTGAAGCGGCTGAAGCTTTCTTT
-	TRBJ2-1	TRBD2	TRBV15	CATSKIGLARVHEQFF	TGTGCCACCAGCAAAATCGGACTAGCAAGAGTCCATGAGCAGTTCTTC
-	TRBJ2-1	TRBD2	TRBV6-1	CASGSGRGSYNEQFF	TGTGCCAGCGGGAGTGGGAGGGGCTCCTACAATGAGCAGTTCTTC
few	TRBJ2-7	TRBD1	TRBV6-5	CARGQGTSYEQYF	TGTGCCCGAGGACAGGGAACTTCCTACGAGCAGTACTTC
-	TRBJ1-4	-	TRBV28	CASQSNEKLFF	TGTGCCAGCCAGTCTAATGAAAAACTGTTTTTT
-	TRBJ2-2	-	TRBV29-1	CSVEGLNRDGGELFF	TGCAGCGTTGAGGGGCTTAACAGGGACGGCGGGGAGCTGTTTTTT
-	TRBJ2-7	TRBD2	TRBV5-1	CASSLGLAGLSTSYEQYF	TGCGCCAGCAGCTTGGGACTAGCGGGCCTTTCAACTTCCTACGAGCAGTACTTC
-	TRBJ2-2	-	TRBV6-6	CASSYVSGTGELFF	TGTGCCAGCAGTTACGTCAGTGGCACCGGGGAGCTGTTTTTT
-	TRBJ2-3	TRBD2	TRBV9	CASSPLAGSTDTQYF	TGTGCCAGCAGCCCCCTAGCGGGAAGCACAGATACGCAGTATTTT
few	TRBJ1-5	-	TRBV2	CASTREVYSNQPQHF	TGTGCCAGCACCAGGGAGGTCTATAGCAATCAGCCCCAGCATTTT
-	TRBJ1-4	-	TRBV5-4	CASSYGITNEKLFF	TGTGCCAGCAGCTACGGGATTACTAATGAAAAACTGTTTTTT
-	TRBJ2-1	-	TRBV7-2	CASSLSRSPRQFF	TGTGCCAGCAGCTTAAGTCGAAGCCCACGCCAGTTCTTC
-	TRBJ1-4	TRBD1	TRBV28	CASYHRGQTMEKLFF	TGTGCCAGCTATCACAGGGGCCAAACAATGGAAAAACTGTTTTTT
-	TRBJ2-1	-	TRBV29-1	CSVGSRVYNEQFF	TGCAGCGTGGGGTCCAGGGTTTACAATGAGCAGTTCTTC
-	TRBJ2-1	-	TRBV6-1	CASLVLASYYNEQFF	TGTGCCAGCCTTGTGTTGGCTAGCTACTACAATGAGCAGTTCTTC
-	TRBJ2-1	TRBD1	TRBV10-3	CAISASAGQANNEQFF	TGTGCCATCAGTGCGTCGGCGGGACAGGCGAACAATGAGCAGTTCTTC
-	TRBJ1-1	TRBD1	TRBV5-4	CASSLDRGMNTEAFF	TGTGCCAGCAGCTTGGACAGGGGGATGAACACTGAAGCTTTCTTT
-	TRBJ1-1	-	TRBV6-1	CASRVNRAMNTEAFF	TGTGCCAGCAGGGTAAACAGGGCCATGAACACTGAAGCTTTCTTT
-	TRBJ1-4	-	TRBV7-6	CASGAFGEKLFF	TGTGCCAGCGGTGCGTTTGGTGAAAAACTGTTTTTT
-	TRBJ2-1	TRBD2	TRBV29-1	CSARTSGSHGTNEQFF	TGCAGCGCTAGGACTAGCGGGAGCCATGGGACCAATGAGCAGTTCTTC
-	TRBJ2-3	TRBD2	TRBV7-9	CASSRPSGSRDTQYF	TGTGCCAGCAGCAGACCTAGCGGGAGTCGGGATACGCAGTATTTT
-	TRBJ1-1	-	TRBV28	CASSFIQGRAFF	TGTGCCAGCAGTTTTATCCAGGGTCGAGCTTTCTTT
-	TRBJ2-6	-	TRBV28	CASAAVSGANVLTF	TGTGCCAGCGCCGCGGTATCTGGGGCCAACGTCCTGACTTTC
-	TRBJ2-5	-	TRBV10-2	CASSESWEDETQYF	TGCGCCAGCAGTGAGTCGTGGGAGGATGAGACCCAGTACTTC
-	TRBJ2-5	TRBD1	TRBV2	CASSPGTGVQETQYF	TGTGCCAGCAGTCCCGGGACAGGGGTCCAAGAGACCCAGTACTTC
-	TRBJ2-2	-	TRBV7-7	CASSLGGGGTGELFF	TGTGCTAGCAGCTTAGGAGGGGGCGGTACCGGGGAGCTGTTTTTT
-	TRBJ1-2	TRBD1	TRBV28	CASSLPRGQGWGYGYTF	TGTGCCAGCAGTTTACCCCGCGGACAGGGCTGGGGCTATGGCTACACCTTC
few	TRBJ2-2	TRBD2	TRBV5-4	CASSLSGSRELFF	TGTGCCAGCAGCTTGAGCGGGAGCCGGGAGCTGTTTTTT
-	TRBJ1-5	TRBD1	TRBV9	CASSPGGGSGQPQHF	TGTGCCAGCAGCCCAGGGGGAGGAAGCGGTCAGCCCCAGCATTTT
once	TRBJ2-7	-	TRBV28	CASSRSTIYEQYF	TGTGCCAGCAGTCGCTCTACCATATACGAGCAGTACTTC
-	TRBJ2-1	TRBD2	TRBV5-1	CASSLVSGSYNEQFF	TGCGCCAGCAGCTTGGTAAGCGGGAGTTACAATGAGCAGTTCTTC
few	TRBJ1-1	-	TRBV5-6	CASSLGSTEAFF	TGTGCCAGCAGCTTGGGGAGCACTGAAGCTTTCTTT
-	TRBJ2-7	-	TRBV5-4	CASSPPQGGEQYF	TGTGCCAGCAGCCCCCCCCAGGGGGGCGAGCAGTACTTC
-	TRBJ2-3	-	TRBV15	CATSRSAGSWDTQYF	TGTGCCACCAGCAGGTCAGCGGGTTCTTGGGATACGCAGTATTTT
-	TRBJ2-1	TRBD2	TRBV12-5	CASARSGSSYNEQFF	TGTGCTAGTGCCCGTAGCGGGAGCTCCTACAATGAGCAGTTCTTC
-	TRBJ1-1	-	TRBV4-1	CASSQISEPGTEAFF	TGCGCCAGCAGCCAAATCTCCGAGCCCGGTACTGAAGCTTTCTTT
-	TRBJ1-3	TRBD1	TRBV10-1	CASGPGQGSSGNTIYF	TGCGCCAGCGGTCCCGGACAGGGGAGCTCTGGAAACACCATATATTTT
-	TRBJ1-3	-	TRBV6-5	CASSTSGYSGNTIYF	TGTGCCAGCAGTACATCAGGGTATTCTGGAAACACCATATATTTT
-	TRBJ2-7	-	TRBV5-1	CASSLGQIYEQYF	TGCGCCAGCAGCTTGGGGCAGATCTACGAGCAGTACTTC
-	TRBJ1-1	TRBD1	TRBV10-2	CASSDPRDRGPNTEAFF	TGCGCCAGCAGTGATCCCCGGGACAGGGGACCGAACACTGAAGCTTTCTTT